This T cell receptor beta chain was recorded in a study of cytomegalovirus exposure and HLA in healthy donors. A remark on this clone: Its antigen is not identified.

The CDR3 totals 15 residues. Germline V lookup: CDR1 SGHAT, CDR2 FQNNGV. V lost 1 base, J lost 5 bases, and 11 bases lay in between. The study's findings and limits: Reports credit the classifier with highly specific, highly sensitive diagnosis of cytomegalovirus status. One later analysis reportedly identified an Asian-associated ancestry cluster that showed fewer N-insertions than the approximately 700-donor mean. Reports state that TCR beta sequences accurately predicted most subjects' HLA-A and HLA-B alleles. Roughly uniform depth of sequencing across donors was assumed in presence/absence analyses.

The PCR contained 60 Vbeta and 13 Jbeta primers. The repertoire was sequenced with immunoSEQ multiplex PCR; TCRdb's copy has only in-frame clones and lacks some. Here the sample spans about 140,000 clones, around four fifths being singletons. This chain joins TRBV11-2 and TRBJ1-4; D gene unclear. Sequencing was carried out using PBMCs. This TCR came from a boy aged 2 to 9 in good health and CMV-seronegative. The DNA of the CDR3 is TGTGCCAGCAGCTTAGGCATTGAGGGCAATGAAAAACTGTTTTTT. Protein product: CASSLGIEGNEKLFF. Supplemented by reference TRBV11-2 and TRBJ1-4, the full variable domain reads EAGVAQSPRYKIIEKRQSVAFWCNPISGHATLYWYQQILGQGPKLLIQFQNNGVVDDSQLPKDRFSAERLKGVDSTLKIQPAKLEDSAVYLCASSLGIEGNEKLFFGSGTQLSVL.